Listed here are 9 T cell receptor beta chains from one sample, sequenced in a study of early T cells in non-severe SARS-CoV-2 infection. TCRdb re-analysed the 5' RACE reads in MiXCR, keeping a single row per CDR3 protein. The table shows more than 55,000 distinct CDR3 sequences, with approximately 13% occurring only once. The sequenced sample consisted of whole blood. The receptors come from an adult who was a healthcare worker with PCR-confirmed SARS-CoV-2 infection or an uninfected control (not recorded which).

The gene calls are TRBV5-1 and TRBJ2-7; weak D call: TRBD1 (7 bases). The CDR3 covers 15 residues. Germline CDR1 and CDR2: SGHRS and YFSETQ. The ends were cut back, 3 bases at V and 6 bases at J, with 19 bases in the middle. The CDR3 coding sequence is TGCGCCAGCAGCTCAGGAGGGACAGCATCTCGCGAGCAGTACTTC. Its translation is CASSSGGTASREQYF.

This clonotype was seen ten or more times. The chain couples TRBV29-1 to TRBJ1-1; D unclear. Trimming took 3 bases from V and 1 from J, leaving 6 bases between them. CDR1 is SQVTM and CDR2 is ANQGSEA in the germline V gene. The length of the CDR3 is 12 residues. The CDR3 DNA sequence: TGCAGCGTTGAGTGGGGGAACACTGAAGCTTTCTTT. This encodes CSVEWGNTEAFF.

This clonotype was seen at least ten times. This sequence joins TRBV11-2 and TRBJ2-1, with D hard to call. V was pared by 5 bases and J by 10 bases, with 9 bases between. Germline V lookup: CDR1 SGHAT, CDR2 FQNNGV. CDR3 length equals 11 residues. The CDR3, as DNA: TGTGCCAGCAGCCCAGGAAGGGAGCAGTTCTTC. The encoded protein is CASSPGREQFF.

As DNA, the CDR3 is TGTGCCAGCAGTTTGACAGCGGGGGGGAACACCGGGGAGCTGTTTTTT. Residues: CASSLTAGGNTGELFF. V gene TRBV12-3 or TRBV12-4 combines with J gene TRBJ2-2, with 9 bases that match TRBD2. CDR3 length equals 16 residues. Germline trimming cut 3 bases from V and 1 base from J; bases unmatched to any gene: 3.

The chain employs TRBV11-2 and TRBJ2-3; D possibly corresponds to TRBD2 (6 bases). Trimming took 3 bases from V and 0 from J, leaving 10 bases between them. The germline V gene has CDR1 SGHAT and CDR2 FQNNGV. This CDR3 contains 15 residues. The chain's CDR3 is CASSFERASTDTQYF. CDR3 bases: TGTGCCAGCAGCTTCGAGCGGGCTAGCACAGATACGCAGTATTTT. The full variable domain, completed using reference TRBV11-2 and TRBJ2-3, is EAGVAQSPRYKIIEKRQSVAFWCNPISGHATLYWYQQILGQGPKLLIQFQNNGVVDDSQLPKDRFSAERLKGVDSTLKIQPAKLEDSAVYLCASSFERASTDTQYFGPGTRLTVL.

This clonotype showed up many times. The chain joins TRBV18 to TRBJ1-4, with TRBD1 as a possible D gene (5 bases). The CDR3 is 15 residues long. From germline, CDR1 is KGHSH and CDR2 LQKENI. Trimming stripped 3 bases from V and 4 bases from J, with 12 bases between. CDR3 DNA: TGTGCCAGCTCACCTACGACAGACCTTAATGAAAAACTGTTTTTT. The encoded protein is CASSPTTDLNEKLFF.

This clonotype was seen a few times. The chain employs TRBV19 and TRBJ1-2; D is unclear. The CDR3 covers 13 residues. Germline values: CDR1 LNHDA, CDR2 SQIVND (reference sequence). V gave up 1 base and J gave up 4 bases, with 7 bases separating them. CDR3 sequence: CASSIVEGYGYTF. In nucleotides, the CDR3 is TGTGCCAGTAGTATAGTTGAAGGCTATGGCTACACCTTC.

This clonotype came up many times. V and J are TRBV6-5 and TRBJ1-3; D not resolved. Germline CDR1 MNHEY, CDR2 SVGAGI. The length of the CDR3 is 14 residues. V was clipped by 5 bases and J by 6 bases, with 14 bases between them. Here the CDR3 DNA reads TGTGCCAGCAGTAAAGCCACTGGAGAAAACACCATATATTTT. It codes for CASSKATGENTIYF.

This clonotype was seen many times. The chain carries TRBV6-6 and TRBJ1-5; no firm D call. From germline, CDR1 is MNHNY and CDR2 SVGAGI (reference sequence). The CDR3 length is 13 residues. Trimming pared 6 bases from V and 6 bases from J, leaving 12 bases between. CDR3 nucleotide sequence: TGTGCCAGCAGCGGACGAGAAGTTCAGCCCCAGCATTTT. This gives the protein CASSGREVQPQHF.